This T cell receptor beta chain was documented in a study of blood T cell repertoires in COVID-19. Overall study: Both acute and convalescent COVID-19 samples were obtained from the United States, Italy and Spain. T cells, B-cell-depleted T cells, or PBMCs supplied cDNA or gDNA.

In the source study's methods: Amplifying reference gene primers gave estimates of nucleated cell counts. Clones were sequenced by immunoSEQ multiplex PCR, and TCRdb holds only the in-frame ones, with some missing. V and J calls and clone size follow that table, whereas D and trimming were derived from the DNA. The sample holds some 200,000 clones, 86% seen once. V lost 1 base and J 4 bases, leaving 14 bases between the germline ends. Per the germline V gene, CDR1 is LGHDT and CDR2 is YNNKEL (reference sequence). The CDR3 runs to 15 residues. The source material was peripheral blood. The chain is built from TRBV3-1 (or the pseudogene TRBV3-2) and TRBJ2-7, with unresolved D. This TCR derives from a woman aged 55-69 years with COVID-19, enrolled during active disease. The CDR3 reads CASSQGPRGFYEQYF. The CDR3 nucleotides are TGTGCCAGCAGCCAAGGCCCTAGAGGTTTTTACGAGCAGTACTTC.